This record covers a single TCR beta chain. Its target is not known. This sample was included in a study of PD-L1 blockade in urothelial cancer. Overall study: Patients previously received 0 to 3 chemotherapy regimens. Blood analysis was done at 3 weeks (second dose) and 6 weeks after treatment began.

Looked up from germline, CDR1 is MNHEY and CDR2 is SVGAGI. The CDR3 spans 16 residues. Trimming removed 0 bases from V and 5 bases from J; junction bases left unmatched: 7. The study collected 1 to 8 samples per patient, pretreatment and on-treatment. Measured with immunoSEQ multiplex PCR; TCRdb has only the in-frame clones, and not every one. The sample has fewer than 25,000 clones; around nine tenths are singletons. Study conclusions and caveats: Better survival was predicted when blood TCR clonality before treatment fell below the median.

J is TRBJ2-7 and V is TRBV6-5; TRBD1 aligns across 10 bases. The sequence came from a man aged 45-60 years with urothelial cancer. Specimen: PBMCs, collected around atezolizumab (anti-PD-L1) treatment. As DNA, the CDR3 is TGTGCCAGCAGTTACTCGCTCGGGACAGGGGTCCACGAGCAGTACTTC. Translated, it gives CASSYSLGTGVHEQYF.